This T cell receptor beta chain was captured in a study of cytomegalovirus exposure and HLA in healthy donors. The CDR3 is made up of 15 amino acids. Trimming stripped 6 bases from V and 2 bases from J, with 17 bases between. Germline assignment: CDR1 MNHNS and CDR2 SASEGT. In the PCR, 60 Vbeta and 13 Jbeta primers were used. TCRdb keeps only in-frame clones here, not all; method: immunoSEQ multiplex PCR. The sample contains approximately 100,000 clones, 76% of which appear only once. Regarding donors, all were healthy bone marrow donors. This chain uses TRBV6-1 with TRBJ2-7; perhaps TRBD2 as D (5 bases). The source material was PBMCs. This TCR derives from a woman in her forties or fifties in good health and CMV-seropositive. The CDR3 DNA is TGTGCCAGCAGCCCAGACTACCGATCTGCCTACGAGCAGTACTTC. Translation: CASSPDYRSAYEQYF.